By frequency in the sample, the clone carrying this T cell receptor beta chain is medium-sized. The method was immunoSEQ multiplex PCR; TCRdb's version includes in-frame clones alone and lacks a portion of them. The sample contains about 66,000 clones, 65% to 75% of which appear only once. This CDR3 is 13 amino acids long. Each patient's relapse followed autologous stem cell transplantation, and brentuximab vedotin exposure varied. The data belong to a study of PD-1 blockade in classical Hodgkin lymphoma. This sequence was found in a human donor with classical Hodgkin lymphoma. The sample was peripheral blood mononuclear cells (PBMCs), taken before the second cycle of nivolumab. This chain connects TRBV21-1 to TRBJ1-3; TRBD1, the table's D call, was not compared with the DNA. TRBV21-1 is a pseudogene segment. The CDR3 protein is CASSKWTGNTIYF. In DNA form, the CDR3 reads TGTGCCAGCAGCAAATGGACAGGAAACACCATATATTTT.